This T cell receptor beta chain emerged from a study of blood T cell repertoires in COVID-19. Study at large: PBMCs, B-cell-depleted T cells, or T cells provided the cDNA or gDNA that made up the material.

Residents of 24 US areas, aged about 18 to 95 years, made up the participants. Recovered status in Cohort 3 required two negative PCRs, clearance, or symptom resolution. The CDR3 is 15 amino acids. Germline V gene sequence: CDR1 SGHRS, CDR2 YFSETQ. Trimming removed 1 base at V and 0 bases at J, with 11 bases between. Original methodology: Scientists estimated how many nucleated cells there were by amplifying reference gene primers. This table comes from immunoSEQ multiplex PCR, and its TCRdb copy is limited to in-frame clones, with some not included. The DNA was the basis for D and trimming; V, J and clone size are from that table. The table shows hundreds of thousands of clones, with about nine tenths occurring only once.

Sequencing input: PBMCs or T cells enriched from blood (not recorded which). This TCR was recovered from a man aged 40-55 years who had recovered from COVID-19. This chain connects TRBV5-1 to TRBJ2-7, with a weak D call TRBD2 (5 bases). The CDR3 DNA sequence: TGCGCCAGCAGCTTGATTCCAGACTACTCCTACGAGCAGTACTTC. Its protein is CASSLIPDYSYEQYF.